These 7 T cell receptor beta chains were sequenced from one sample in a study of molecular identifiers for immune sequencing clone quantification. TCRdb fed the PCR reads into MiXCR, producing one record per CDR3 protein. This table has approximately 550,000 distinct CDR3 sequences, about 22% appearing once. Sequencing was done on a sample of naive CD8+ T cells from blood, with Jurkat cell RNA spiked in. Subset reported: FACS-sorted CD8+CD4-CCR7+CD45RA+ naive T cells. These receptor sequences come from a human donor in good health. Some libraries in this study had Jurkat cell RNA spiked in.

This clonotype was recorded many times. This rearrangement joins TRBV18 to TRBJ2-7; D remains ambiguous. V was trimmed by 0 bases and J by 2 bases, leaving 11 bases between them. The CDR3 consists of 15 residues. CDR1 and CDR2 from the germline V gene are KGHSH and LQKENI. The CDR3 protein is CASSPPVDGPYEQYF. The CDR3 DNA follows: TGTGCCAGCTCACCACCGGTGGACGGGCCCTACGAGCAGTACTTC.

Of note for this clonotype: A much larger clone differs by one base, so this may be a read error. Since no conserved phenylalanine or tryptophan closes the CDR3, a read error is the likely cause. The chain has TRBV3-1 and TRBJ1-1, with 7 bases lining up with TRBD1. Germline loops: CDR1 LGHDT, CDR2 YNNKEL (reference sequence). V shed 11 bases, J shed 0 bases, and the junction held 15 bases outside the gene matches. The length of the CDR3 is 16 residues. The CDR3 DNA sequence: TGTGCCGGGCCCTTGGCGGGGACAGCCATGAACACTGAAGCTTTCCTT. Its translation: CAGPLAGTAMNTEAFL.

The chain couples TRBV20-1 to TRBJ2-3; 8 bases are a match to TRBD1. Germline V gene data show CDR1 as DFQATT and CDR2 as SNEGSKA (reference sequence). The V gene end was trimmed by 0 bases and the J gene end by 9 bases; junction bases not matched to a gene: 11. The CDR3 consists of 15 residues. CDR3 DNA sequence: TGCAGTGCTAGAGACGTGACAGGGGCCGATGAGACGCAGTATTTT. It codes for CSARDVTGADETQYF.

The table lists this clonotype with many counts. The chain joins TRBV4-3 to TRBJ2-3; 7 positions match TRBD2. The length of the CDR3 is 15 residues. CDR1 and CDR2 from the germline V gene are LGHNA and YSLEER. After removal of 1 base from V and 1 base from J, the junction contained 2 bases not matched to a gene. The CDR3 region has the DNA TGCGCCAGCAGCCAAGGCCGGGGGGGCACAGATACGCAGTATTTT. Translation: CASSQGRGGTDTQYF.

The rearrangement links TRBV23-1 to TRBJ2-5, with 9 bases identical to TRBD1. TRBV23-1 is placed among ORFs of uncertain function. V trimming: 7 bases; J trimming: 5 bases; junction bases outside the gene matches: 14. This CDR3 region has 16 residues. The CDR3 here is CASIPTGGVFWETQYF. CDR3 sequence (DNA): TGCGCCAGCATCCCCACAGGGGGCGTATTTTGGGAGACCCAGTACTTC.

The rearrangement links TRBV19 to TRBJ1-1, with D unresolved. CDR3 length: 11 residues. The germline gives CDR1 LNHDA, CDR2 SQIVND (reference sequence). With 5 bases removed from V and 8 bases from J, the gap between germline ends came to 9 bases. In DNA form, the CDR3 reads TGTGCCAGTAGTGTATTCTCGGAAGCTTTCTTT. It is translated as CASSVFSEAFF. Together with reference TRBV19 and TRBJ1-1, the CDR3 gives the full variable domain: DGGITQSPKYLFRKEGQNVTLSCEQNLNHDAMYWYRQDPGQGLRLIYYSQIVNDFQKGDIAEGYSVSREKKESFPLTVTSAQKNPTAFYLCASSVFSEAFFGQGTRLTVV.

In this sample, this clonotype turned up a few times. This chain links TRBV5-4 with TRBJ1-1, with D maybe TRBD1 (6 bases). Germline V gene sequence: CDR1 SGHNT, CDR2 YYREEE (reference sequence). The CDR3 is 14 residues long. Between the trimmed V and J ends, which lost 4 bases and 4 bases, there was a span of 14 bases. The CDR3 reads CASSAGTGFTEAFF. The CDR3 DNA reads as TGTGCCAGCAGCGCCGGCACAGGGTTCACTGAAGCTTTCTTT.